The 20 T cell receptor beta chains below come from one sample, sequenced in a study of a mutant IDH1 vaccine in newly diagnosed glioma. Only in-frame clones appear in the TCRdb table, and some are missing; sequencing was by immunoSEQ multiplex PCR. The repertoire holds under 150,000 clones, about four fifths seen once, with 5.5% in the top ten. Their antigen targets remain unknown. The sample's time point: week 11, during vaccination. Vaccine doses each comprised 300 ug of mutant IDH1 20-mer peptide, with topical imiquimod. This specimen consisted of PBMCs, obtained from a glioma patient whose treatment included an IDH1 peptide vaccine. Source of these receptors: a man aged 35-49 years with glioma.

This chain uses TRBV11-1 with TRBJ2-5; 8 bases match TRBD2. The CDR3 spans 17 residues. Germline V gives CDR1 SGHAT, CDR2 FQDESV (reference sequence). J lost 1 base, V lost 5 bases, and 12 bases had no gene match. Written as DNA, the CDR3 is TGTGCCAGCAGCCCCCCCTTAGAGCGGGAGCCCCAAGAGACCCAGTACTTC. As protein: CASSPPLEREPQETQYF.

This chain's CDR3 is CASSMDRGVVRGTGELFF. The CDR3, as DNA: TGCGCCAGCAGCATGGACAGGGGAGTCGTTCGTGGCACCGGGGAGCTGTTTTTT. V gene TRBV5-1 combines with J gene TRBJ2-2, with 9 bases lining up with TRBD1. The CDR3 is made up of 18 amino acids. After removal of 4 bases from V and 4 bases from J, the junction contained 14 bases not matched to a gene. Germline V gene lookup returns CDR1 SGHRS and CDR2 YFSETQ.

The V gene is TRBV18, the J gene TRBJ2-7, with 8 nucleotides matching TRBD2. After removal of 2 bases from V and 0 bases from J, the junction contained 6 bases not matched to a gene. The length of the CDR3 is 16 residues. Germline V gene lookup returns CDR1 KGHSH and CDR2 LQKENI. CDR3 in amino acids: CASSPWPAGGSYEQYF. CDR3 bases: TGTGCCAGCTCACCATGGCCTGCGGGGGGCTCCTACGAGCAGTACTTC.

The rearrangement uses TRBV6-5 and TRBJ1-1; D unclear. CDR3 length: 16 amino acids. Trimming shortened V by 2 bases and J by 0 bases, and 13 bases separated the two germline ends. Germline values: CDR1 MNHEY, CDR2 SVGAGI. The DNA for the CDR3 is TGTGCCAGCAGTTACGTCCGAATAAGTATGAACACTGAAGCTTTCTTT. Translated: CASSYVRISMNTEAFF.

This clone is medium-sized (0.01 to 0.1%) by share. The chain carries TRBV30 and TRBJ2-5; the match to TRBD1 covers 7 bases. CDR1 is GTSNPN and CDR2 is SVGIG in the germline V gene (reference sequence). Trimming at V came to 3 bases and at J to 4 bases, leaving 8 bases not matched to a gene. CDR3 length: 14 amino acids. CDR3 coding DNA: TGTGCCTGGAGACCAGGGGCAGGGGGAGAGACCCAGTACTTC. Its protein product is CAWRPGAGGETQYF.

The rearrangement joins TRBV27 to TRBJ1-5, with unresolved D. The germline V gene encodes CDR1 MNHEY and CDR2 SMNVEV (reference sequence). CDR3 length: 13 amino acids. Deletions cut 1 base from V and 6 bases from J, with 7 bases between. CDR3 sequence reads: CASSLWAGQPQHF. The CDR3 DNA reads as TGTGCCAGCAGTTTATGGGCGGGTCAGCCCCAGCATTTT.

CDR3 loop: CASSLELPRDEQYF. The CDR3 DNA is TGTGCCAGCAGCTTAGAACTCCCTCGGGACGAGCAGTACTTC. The chain combines TRBV7-2 with TRBJ2-7; D unresolved. Germline V gene lookup returns CDR1 SGHTA and CDR2 FQGNSA. Trimming removed 1 base from V and 5 bases from J, with 12 bases in between. The CDR3 has 14 residues.

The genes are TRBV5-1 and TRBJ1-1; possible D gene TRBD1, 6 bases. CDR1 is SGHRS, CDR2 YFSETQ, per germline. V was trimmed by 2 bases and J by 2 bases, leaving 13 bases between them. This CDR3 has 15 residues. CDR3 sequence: CASSLQGKGNTEAFF. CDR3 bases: TGCGCCAGCAGCTTACAGGGAAAAGGCAACACTGAAGCTTTCTTT. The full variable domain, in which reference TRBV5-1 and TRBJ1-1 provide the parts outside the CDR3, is KAGVTQTPRYLIKTRGQQVTLSCSPISGHRSVSWYQQTPGQGLQFLFEYFSETQRNKGNFPGRFSGRQFSNSRSEMNVSTLELGDSALYLCASSLQGKGNTEAFFGQGTRLTVV.

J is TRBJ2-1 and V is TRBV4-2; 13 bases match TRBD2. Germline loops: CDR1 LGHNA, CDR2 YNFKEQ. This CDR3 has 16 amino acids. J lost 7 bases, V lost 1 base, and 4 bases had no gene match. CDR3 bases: TGTGCCAGCAGCCAAGTCACTAGCGGGAGGGAGAATGAGCAGTTCTTC. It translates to CASSQVTSGRENEQFF.

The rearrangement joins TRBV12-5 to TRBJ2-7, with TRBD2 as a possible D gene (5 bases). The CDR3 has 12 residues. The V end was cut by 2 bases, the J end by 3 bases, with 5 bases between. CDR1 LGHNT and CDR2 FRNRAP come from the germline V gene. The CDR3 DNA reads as TGTGCTAGTGGTTTGAGCGGCTACGAGCAGTACTTC. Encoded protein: CASGLSGYEQYF.

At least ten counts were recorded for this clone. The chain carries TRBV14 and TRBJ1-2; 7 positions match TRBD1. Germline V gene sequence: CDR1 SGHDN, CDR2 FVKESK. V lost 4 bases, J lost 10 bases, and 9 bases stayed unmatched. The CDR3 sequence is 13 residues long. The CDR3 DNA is TGTGCCAGCAGCCTTAGACAGGGTTCTGACTACACCTTC. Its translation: CASSLRQGSDYTF. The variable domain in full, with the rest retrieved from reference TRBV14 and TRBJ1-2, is EAGVTQFPSHSVIEKGQTVTLRCDPISGHDNLYWYRRVMGKEIKFLLHFVKESKQDESGMPNNRFLAERTGGTYSTLKVQPAELEDSGVYFCASSLRQGSDYTFGSGTRLTVV.

For the CDR3, the DNA is TGTGCCTTGCTCCGCGGAGCTGAAGCTTTCTTT. It translates to CALLRGAEAFF. This rearrangement joins TRBV30 to TRBJ1-1; D unresolved. Germline V gene lookup returns CDR1 GTSNPN and CDR2 SVGIG (reference sequence). CDR3 length: 11 amino acids. Trimming shortened V by 7 bases and J by 6 bases, and 12 bases separated the two germline ends.

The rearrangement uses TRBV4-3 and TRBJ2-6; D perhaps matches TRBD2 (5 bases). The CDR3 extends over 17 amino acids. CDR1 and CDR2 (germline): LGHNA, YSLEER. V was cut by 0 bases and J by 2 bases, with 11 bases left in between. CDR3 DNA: TGCGCCAGCAGCCAAGATAGGCTAGCTACTGGGGCCAACGTCCTGACTTTC. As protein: CASSQDRLATGANVLTF.

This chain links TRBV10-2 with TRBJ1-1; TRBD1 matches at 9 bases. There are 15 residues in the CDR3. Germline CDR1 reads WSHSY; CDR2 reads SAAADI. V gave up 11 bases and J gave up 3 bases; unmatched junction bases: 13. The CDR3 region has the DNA TGCGCCGCCAAGGGACAGGGAAGGTTCCACACTGAAGCTTTCTTT. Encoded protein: CAAKGQGRFHTEAFF.

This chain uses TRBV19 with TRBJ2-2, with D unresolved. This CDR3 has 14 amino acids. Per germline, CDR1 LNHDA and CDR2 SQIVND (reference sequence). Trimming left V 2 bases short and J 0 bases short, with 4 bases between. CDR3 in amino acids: CASSILANTGELFF. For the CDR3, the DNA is TGTGCCAGTAGTATACTTGCGAACACCGGGGAGCTGTTTTTT.

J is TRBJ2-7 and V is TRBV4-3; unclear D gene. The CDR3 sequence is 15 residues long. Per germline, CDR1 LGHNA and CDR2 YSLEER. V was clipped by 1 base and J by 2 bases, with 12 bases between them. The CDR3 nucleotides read TGCGCCAGCAGCCAAGCCATTTCAGGAACCTACGAGCAGTACTTC. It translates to CASSQAISGTYEQYF.

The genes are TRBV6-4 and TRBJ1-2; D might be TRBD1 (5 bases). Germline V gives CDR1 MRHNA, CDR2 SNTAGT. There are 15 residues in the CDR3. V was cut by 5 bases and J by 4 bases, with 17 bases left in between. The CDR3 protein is CASSPGWGRGYGYTF. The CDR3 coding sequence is TGTGCCAGCAGTCCCGGATGGGGAAGGGGCTATGGCTACACCTTC.

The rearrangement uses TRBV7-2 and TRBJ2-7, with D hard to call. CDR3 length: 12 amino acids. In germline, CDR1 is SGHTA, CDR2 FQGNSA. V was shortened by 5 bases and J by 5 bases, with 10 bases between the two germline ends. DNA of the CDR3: TGTGCCAGCAGCCCCTTTAGGGACGAGCAGTACTTC. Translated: CASSPFRDEQYF.

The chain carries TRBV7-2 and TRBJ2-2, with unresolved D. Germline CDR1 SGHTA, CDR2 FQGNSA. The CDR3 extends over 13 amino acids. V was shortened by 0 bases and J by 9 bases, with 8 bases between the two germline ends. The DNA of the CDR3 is TGTGCCAGCAGCTTAGCGCACCTTAGGGAGCTGTTTTTT. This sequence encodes CASSLAHLRELFF.

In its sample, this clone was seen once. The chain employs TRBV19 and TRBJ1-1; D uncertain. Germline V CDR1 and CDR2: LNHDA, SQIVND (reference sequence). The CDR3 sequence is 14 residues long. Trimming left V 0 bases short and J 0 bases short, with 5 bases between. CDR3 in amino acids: CASSIDTVNTEAFF. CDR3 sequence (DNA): TGTGCCAGTAGTATAGATACTGTGAACACTGAAGCTTTCTTT.